This T cell receptor (beta chain) is from a study of CD8+ T cells in alopecia areata. Background on the study: Treated patients were dosed with oral tofacitinib, taking 5 to 10 mg twice daily. Study-level results: Among patients, TCR sharing was less clear than in mice, a difference possibly due in part to HLA diversity in the patient population. Lesional scalp displayed greater clonality than normal scalp, most notably in alopecia totalis/universalis.

This clone was detected a few times. As yet, its antigen is unknown. CDR3 size: 16 residues. Trimming left V 0 bases short and J 4 bases short, with 15 bases between. Germline loops: CDR1 SGHDN, CDR2 FVKESK. RNA extraction was followed by reverse transcription into cDNA, which acted as the sequencing template. Measured with immunoSEQ multiplex PCR; TCRdb has only the in-frame clones, and not every one. The sample consists of 180,000 or so clones, about 47% of them appearing once. Noted treatment: oral pan-JAK inhibitor, 5-10 mg twice daily. The study team obtained lesional scalp punch biopsies and peripheral blood from alopecia areata patients.

Sequenced here: CD8+ T cells sorted from blood, sampled around week 53, from a patient treated with tofacitinib. This clonotype was obtained from a human donor with alopecia areata. This sequence joins TRBV14 and TRBJ1-2; D remains ambiguous. Here the CDR3 DNA reads TGTGCCAGCAGCCAAGATCGAAGCCCAGGTCTCTATGGCTACACCTTC. This codes for CASSQDRSPGLYGYTF.